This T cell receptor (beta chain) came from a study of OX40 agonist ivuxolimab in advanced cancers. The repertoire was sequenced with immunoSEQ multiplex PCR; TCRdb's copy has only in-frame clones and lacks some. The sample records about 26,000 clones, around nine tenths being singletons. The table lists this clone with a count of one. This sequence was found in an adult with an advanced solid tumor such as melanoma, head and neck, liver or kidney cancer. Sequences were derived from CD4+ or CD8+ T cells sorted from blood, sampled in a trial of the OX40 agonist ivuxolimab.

The CDR3 coding sequence is TGTGCCAGCAGTTACCAGGGACAGGGTTCGTTCGAGCAGTACTTC. Encoded protein: CASSYQGQGSFEQYF. The chain joins TRBV27 to TRBJ2-7, with 9 positions matching TRBD1. The CDR3 has 15 residues. Germline V gene sequence: CDR1 MNHEY, CDR2 SMNVEV (reference sequence). J gave up 6 bases and V 4 bases, and 10 bases lay outside the gene matches.